The 18 T cell receptor beta chains below all came from one sample that was sequenced in a study of cytomegalovirus exposure and HLA in healthy donors. 60 Vbeta and 13 Jbeta primers were used in PCR. This table comes from immunoSEQ multiplex PCR, and its TCRdb copy is limited to in-frame clones, with some not included. The data show around 100,000 clones, about 75% seen once. Sequenced material: PBMCs. These receptors were collected from a male donor in good health and CMV-seropositive.

V and J are TRBV4-2 and TRBJ1-1, with D unresolved. The CDR3 runs 13 residues. The germline V gene has CDR1 LGHNA and CDR2 YNFKEQ. Trimming took off 0 bases at V and 6 bases at J, with 8 bases between the two ends. CDR3 residues: CASSQDVAAEAFF. As DNA, the CDR3 is TGTGCCAGCAGCCAAGACGTGGCAGCTGAAGCTTTCTTT.

CDR3 residues: CASSLAGVGAEAFF. For the CDR3, the DNA is TGTGCCAGCAGCTTGGCGGGTGTCGGGGCTGAAGCTTTCTTT. The genes are TRBV7-9 and TRBJ1-1; D is unclear. Looked up from germline, CDR1 is SEHNR and CDR2 is FQNEAQ (reference sequence). There are 14 residues in the CDR3. V shed 3 bases and J shed 6 bases, with 14 bases lying between them.

This clone was found a few times. The gene calls are TRBV18 and TRBJ1-6, with D unresolved. V was shortened by 1 base and J by 3 bases, with 10 bases between the two germline ends. This CDR3 contains 16 residues. CDR1 and CDR2 from the germline V gene are KGHSH and LQKENI. The CDR3 DNA follows: TGTGCCAGCTCACCACGGGCAGAACACTATAATTCACCCCTCCACTTT. Protein sequence: CASSPRAEHYNSPLHF.

This clone has just one count. The chain carries TRBV4-2 and TRBJ1-2, with D perhaps TRBD1 (6 bases). The CDR3 consists of 18 residues. Germline CDR1 is LGHNA and CDR2 is YNFKEQ. Trimming stripped 0 bases from V and 6 bases from J, with 23 bases between. CDR3 DNA sequence: TGTGCCAGCAGCCAAGATCGATCCTATAAAGGGACATCAGATGGCTACACCTTC. This translates into CASSQDRSYKGTSDGYTF.

The genes are TRBV7-2 and TRBJ2-5, with 8 bases matching TRBD2. This CDR3 has 13 amino acids. Germline CDR1 SGHTA, CDR2 FQGNSA. Losses at the gene ends were 4 bases for V and 5 bases for J; bases not matched to a gene: 3. The CDR3 loop reads CASSYQREETQYF. DNA for the CDR3: TGTGCCAGCAGCTACCAGCGGGAGGAGACCCAGTACTTC.

The chain carries TRBV5-1 and TRBJ2-7; perhaps TRBD1 as D (6 bases). CDR1 is SGHRS and CDR2 is YFSETQ in the germline V gene. V lost 1 base and J 6 bases, leaving 14 bases between the germline ends. The CDR3 spans 14 residues. In DNA, the CDR3 is TGCGCCAGCAGCTTGAGTGGGGGCTTGTTCGAGCAGTACTTC. As protein: CASSLSGGLFEQYF.

The chain links TRBV19 to TRBJ2-5, with 9 nucleotides matching TRBD1. V gave up 7 bases and J gave up 4 bases; unmatched junction bases: 7. Germline CDR1 reads LNHDA; CDR2 reads SQIVND (reference sequence). The CDR3 is 14 amino acids. The CDR3 loop is CASTTGGGGETQYF. The CDR3 bases are TGTGCCAGTACCACAGGGGGCGGGGGAGAGACCCAGTACTTC.

In its sample, this clone was seen a few times. The chain has TRBV6-5 and TRBJ1-2; D perhaps matches TRBD1 (5 bases). Germline V gene sequence: CDR1 MNHEY, CDR2 SVGAGI. The CDR3 length is 15 residues. Trimming pared 5 bases from V and 6 bases from J, leaving 19 bases between. The CDR3 DNA sequence: TGTGCCAGCAGTCCCCCGAGGGTCGGGGGTGATGGCTACACCTTC. It specifies CASSPPRVGGDGYTF.

The J gene is TRBJ1-1, the V gene TRBV18, with 7 bases matching TRBD1. CDR1 is KGHSH and CDR2 is LQKENI in the germline V gene. Trimming at V came to 4 bases and at J to 0 bases, leaving 5 bases not matched to a gene. The CDR3 covers 15 residues. CDR3 sequence: CASSREGALNTEAFF. CDR3 bases: TGTGCCAGCTCACGAGAGGGGGCTTTGAACACTGAAGCTTTCTTT.

This clone came up a few times. The V and J genes are TRBV27 and TRBJ2-1, with 14 bases identical to TRBD2. Per the germline V gene, CDR1 is MNHEY and CDR2 is SMNVEV (reference sequence). The V and J ends lost 3 bases and 0 bases, in that order; junction bases with no gene match: 10. The CDR3 is made up of 20 amino acids. The CDR3 sequence is CASSLVSGTSGGHSYNEQFF. DNA of the CDR3: TGTGCCAGCAGTTTGGTGTCCGGGACTAGCGGGGGCCACTCCTACAATGAGCAGTTCTTC.

The V call is TRBV28, the J call TRBJ1-5; D may be TRBD1 (6 bases). The CDR3 is 15 residues long. Trimming shortened V by 5 bases and J by 3 bases, and 14 bases separated the two germline ends. Germline V gene sequence: CDR1 MDHEN, CDR2 SYDVKM. The DNA for the CDR3 is TGTGCCAGCAGTCCCGGGACAAGCTACAATCAGCCCCAGCATTTT. Amino acid sequence: CASSPGTSYNQPQHF.

V is TRBV10-3 and J is TRBJ1-1; the D gene is possibly TRBD1 (6 bases). Germline V gene lookup returns CDR1 ENHRY and CDR2 SYGVKD. The length of the CDR3 is 12 residues. V gave up 3 bases and J gave up 4 bases, with 6 bases separating them. CDR3 region: CAISDRGTEAFF. Here the CDR3 DNA reads TGTGCCATCAGTGACAGGGGCACTGAAGCTTTCTTT.

The chain employs TRBV4-3 and TRBJ2-7; a possible D gene is TRBD2 (5 bases). Germline V lookup: CDR1 LGHNA, CDR2 YSLEER. The CDR3 is 15 amino acids. V was shortened by 4 bases and J by 7 bases, with 20 bases between the two germline ends. CDR3 amino acids: CASSPAGGSAEEQYF. The CDR3 DNA reads TGCGCCAGCAGCCCCGCGGGCGGTAGCGCCGAAGAGCAGTACTTC.

V is TRBV19 and J is TRBJ2-3; the match to TRBD2 covers 8 bases. The germline gives CDR1 LNHDA, CDR2 SQIVND (reference sequence). V lost 3 bases and J lost 3; bases outside the gene matches: 8. CDR3 size: 16 residues. The CDR3 here is CASSIPNSGVTDTQYF. The CDR3 bases are TGTGCCAGTAGTATCCCGAATAGCGGGGTTACAGATACGCAGTATTTT.

This chain connects TRBV5-4 to TRBJ1-2; D is possibly TRBD1 (6 bases). This CDR3 is built from 14 residues. The V end was cut by 4 bases, the J end by 4 bases, with 14 bases between. From germline, CDR1 is SGHNT and CDR2 YYREEE (reference sequence). DNA for the CDR3: TGTGCCAGCAGCCTGACAGGCCCACTCTATGGCTACACCTTC. As protein: CASSLTGPLYGYTF. The entire variable domain, with the rest obtained from reference TRBV5-4 and TRBJ1-2, is as follows: ETGVTQSPTHLIKTRGQQVTLRCSSQSGHNTVSWYQQALGQGPQFIFQYYREEENGRGNFPPRFSGLQFPNYSSELNVNALELDDSALYLCASSLTGPLYGYTFGSGTRLTVV.

The V call is TRBV4-1, the J call TRBJ2-7; D may be TRBD2 (5 bases). Germline-derived CDR1 and CDR2 are MGHRA and YSYEKL. The CDR3 extends over 12 amino acids. The ends were cut back, 4 bases at V and 7 bases at J, with 11 bases in the middle. The CDR3 nucleotides read TGCGCCAGCAGCCCCCTTACGGGGGAGCAGTACTTC. Its translation: CASSPLTGEQYF.

The chain joins TRBV28 to TRBJ1-6; the D gene is possibly TRBD1 (5 bases). Trimming cost V 5 bases and J 9 bases, with 20 bases left between them. CDR3 length: 16 amino acids. The germline V gene has CDR1 MDHEN and CDR2 SYDVKM. This chain's CDR3 is CASSTPGRRGSSPLHF. CDR3 coding DNA: TGTGCCAGCAGTACTCCCGGACGGCGGGGGAGTTCACCCCTCCACTTT.

This sequence joins TRBV4-1 and TRBJ1-6, with D hard to call. Deletions cut 6 bases from V and 0 bases from J, with 12 bases between. The germline gives CDR1 MGHRA, CDR2 YSYEKL. There are 16 residues in the CDR3. This CDR3 is CASRTPGSSYNSPLHF. In nucleotides, the CDR3 is TGCGCCAGCAGGACACCGGGGAGCTCCTATAATTCACCCCTCCACTTT.